This TCR beta chain was identified during a study of patients and donors after allogeneic stem cell transplantation. MiXCR, applied by TCRdb to the RT-PCR reads, yields one record per CDR3 protein. The sample consists of about 410,000 distinct CDR3 sequences, 16% of them appearing once. The germline gives CDR1 MGHDK, CDR2 SYGVNS. The ends were cut back, 3 bases at V and 5 bases at J, with 11 bases in the middle. This CDR3 is built from 13 residues. This clonotype came up a few times. Sequencing used blood, either unsorted or a sorted T cell fraction (not recorded which). V usage is TRBV25-1 and J usage is TRBJ2-7, with a possible D match to TRBD1 (6 bases). This TCR was recovered from a human donor who was either an allogeneic HSCT recipient or a stem cell or donor lymphocyte infusion donor (not recorded which). It is not recorded whose cells these are; they may come from a transplant donor. The chain's CDR3 is CASSDQGLDEQYF. The CDR3, as DNA: TGTGCCAGCAGTGATCAGGGGTTGGACGAGCAGTACTTC.